This T cell receptor beta chain was identified in a study of blood T cell repertoires in COVID-19. The CDR3 contains 13 residues. Germline trimming cut 7 bases from V and 7 bases from J; bases unmatched to any gene: 8. Germline loops: CDR1 LNHDA, CDR2 SQIVND (reference sequence). This table comes from immunoSEQ multiplex PCR, and its TCRdb copy is limited to in-frame clones, with some not included. The sample has a few hundred thousand clones, around 90% seen once. The TCR comes from a man under 40 who had recovered from COVID-19. The V call is TRBV19, the J call TRBJ2-7; 9 bases align to TRBD1. The sequenced material came from PBMCs or T cells enriched from blood (not recorded which). The DNA of the CDR3 is TGTGCCAGTACCACGGGGACAGGGTTTGAGCAGTACTTC. Protein: CASTTGTGFEQYF.